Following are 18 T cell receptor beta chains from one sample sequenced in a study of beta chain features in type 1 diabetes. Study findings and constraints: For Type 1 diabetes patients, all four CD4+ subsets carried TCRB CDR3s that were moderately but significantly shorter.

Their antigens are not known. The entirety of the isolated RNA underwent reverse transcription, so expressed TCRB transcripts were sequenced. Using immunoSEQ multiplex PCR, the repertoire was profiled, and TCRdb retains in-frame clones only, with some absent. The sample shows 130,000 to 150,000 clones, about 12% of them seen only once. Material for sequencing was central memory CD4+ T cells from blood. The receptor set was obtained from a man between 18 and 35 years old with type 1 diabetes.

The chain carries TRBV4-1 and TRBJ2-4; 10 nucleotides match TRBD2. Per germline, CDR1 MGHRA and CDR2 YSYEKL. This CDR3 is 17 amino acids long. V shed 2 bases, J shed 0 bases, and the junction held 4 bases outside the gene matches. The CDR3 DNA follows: TGCGCCAGCAGCCAACCTAGCGGGGGCCTAGCCAAAAACATTCAGTACTTC. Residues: CASSQPSGGLAKNIQYF.

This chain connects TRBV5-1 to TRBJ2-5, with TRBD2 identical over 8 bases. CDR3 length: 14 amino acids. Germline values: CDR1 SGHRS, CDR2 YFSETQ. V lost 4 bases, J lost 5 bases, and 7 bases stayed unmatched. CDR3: CASSQGLVRETQYF. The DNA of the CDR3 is TGCGCCAGCAGCCAGGGACTAGTGAGGGAGACCCAGTACTTC.

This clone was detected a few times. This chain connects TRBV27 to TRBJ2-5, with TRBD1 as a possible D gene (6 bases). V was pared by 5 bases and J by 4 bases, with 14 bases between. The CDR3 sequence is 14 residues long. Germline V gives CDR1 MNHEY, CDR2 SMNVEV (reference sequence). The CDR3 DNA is TGTGCCAGCAGTCGAGGACAGTGGGGAGAGACCCAGTACTTC. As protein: CASSRGQWGETQYF.

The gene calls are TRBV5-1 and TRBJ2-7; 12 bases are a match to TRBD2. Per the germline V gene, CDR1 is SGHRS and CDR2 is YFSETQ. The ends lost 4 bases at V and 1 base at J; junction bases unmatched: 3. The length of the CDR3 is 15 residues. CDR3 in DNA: TGCGCCAGCAGCCTGACTAGCGGGGGTTCCTACGAGCAGTACTTC. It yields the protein CASSLTSGGSYEQYF.

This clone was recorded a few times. This CDR3 is CASISRGAGRYEQYF. For the CDR3, the DNA is TGTGCCAGCATCTCTCGGGGCGCAGGGCGCTACGAGCAGTACTTC. The V call is TRBV28, the J call TRBJ2-7; D possibly matches TRBD1 or TRBD2 (5 bases each). The CDR3 covers 15 residues. V was trimmed by 7 bases and J by 3 bases, leaving 19 bases between them. Germline V CDR1 and CDR2: MDHEN, SYDVKM.

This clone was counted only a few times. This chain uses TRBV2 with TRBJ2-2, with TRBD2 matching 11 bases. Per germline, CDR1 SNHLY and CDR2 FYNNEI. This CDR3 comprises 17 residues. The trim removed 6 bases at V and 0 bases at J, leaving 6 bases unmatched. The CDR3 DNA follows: TGTGCCAGCAGGGCCGGGACTAGCGGCGCGAACACCGGGGAGCTGTTTTTT. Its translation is CASRAGTSGANTGELFF.

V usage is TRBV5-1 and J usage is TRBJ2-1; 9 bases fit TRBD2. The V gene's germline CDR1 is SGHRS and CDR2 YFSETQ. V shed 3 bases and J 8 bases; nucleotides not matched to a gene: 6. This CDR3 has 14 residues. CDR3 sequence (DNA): TGCGCCAGCAGCTCTGCGGGACTAGCCGATGAGCAGTTCTTC. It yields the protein CASSSAGLADEQFF.

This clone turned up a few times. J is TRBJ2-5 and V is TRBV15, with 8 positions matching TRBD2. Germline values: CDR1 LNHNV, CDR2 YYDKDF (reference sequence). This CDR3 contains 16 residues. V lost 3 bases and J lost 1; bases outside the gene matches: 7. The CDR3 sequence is CATSRLLADPQETQYF. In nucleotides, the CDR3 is TGTGCCACCAGCAGGTTACTAGCGGACCCCCAAGAGACCCAGTACTTC.

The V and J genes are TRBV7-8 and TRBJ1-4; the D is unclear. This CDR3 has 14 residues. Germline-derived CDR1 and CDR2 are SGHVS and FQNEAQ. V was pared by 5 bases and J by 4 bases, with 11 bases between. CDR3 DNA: TGTGCCAGCAGCCCAACCAATGGTAATGAAAAACTGTTTTTT. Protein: CASSPTNGNEKLFF.

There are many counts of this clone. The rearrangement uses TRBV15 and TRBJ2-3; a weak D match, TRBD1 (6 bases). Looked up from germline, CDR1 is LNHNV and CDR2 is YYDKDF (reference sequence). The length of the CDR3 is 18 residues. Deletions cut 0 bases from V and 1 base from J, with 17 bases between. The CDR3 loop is CATSRDTGTFSGTDTQYF. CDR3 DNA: TGTGCCACCAGCAGAGATACCGGGACATTCTCTGGCACAGATACGCAGTATTTT. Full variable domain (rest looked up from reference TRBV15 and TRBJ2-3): DAMVIQNPRYQVTQFGKPVTLSCSQTLNHNVMYWYQQKSSQAPKLLFHYYDKDFNNEADTPDNFQSRRPNTSFCFLDIRSPGLGDTAMYLCATSRDTGTFSGTDTQYFGPGTRLTVL.

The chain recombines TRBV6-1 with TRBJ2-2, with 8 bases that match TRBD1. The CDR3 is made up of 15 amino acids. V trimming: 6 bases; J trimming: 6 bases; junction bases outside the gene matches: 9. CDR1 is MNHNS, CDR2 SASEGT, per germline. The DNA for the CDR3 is TGTGCCAGCAGAAGTGGACAGGGTATTTCCGGGGAGCTGTTTTTT. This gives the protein CASRSGQGISGELFF.

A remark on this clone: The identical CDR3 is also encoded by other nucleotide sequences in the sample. The CDR3 region is CASSIRTGELFF. CDR3 DNA sequence: TGTGCCAGTAGTATAAGAACCGGGGAGCTGTTTTTT. The chain joins TRBV19 to TRBJ2-2; D is unresolved. Deletions cut 2 bases from V and 5 bases from J, with 3 bases between. Germline-derived CDR1 and CDR2 are LNHDA and SQIVND (reference sequence). The CDR3 extends over 12 amino acids.

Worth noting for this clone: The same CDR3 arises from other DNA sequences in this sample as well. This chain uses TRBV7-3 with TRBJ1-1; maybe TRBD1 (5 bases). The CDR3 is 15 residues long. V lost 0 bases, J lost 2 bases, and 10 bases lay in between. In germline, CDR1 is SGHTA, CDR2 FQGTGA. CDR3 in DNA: TGTGCCAGCAGCTTAACGGGGCAGGGAAACACTGAAGCTTTCTTT. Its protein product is CASSLTGQGNTEAFF.

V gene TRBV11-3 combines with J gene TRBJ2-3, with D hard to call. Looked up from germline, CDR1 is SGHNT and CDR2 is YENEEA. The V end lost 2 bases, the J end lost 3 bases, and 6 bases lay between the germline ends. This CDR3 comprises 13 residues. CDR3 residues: CASSLFQTDTQYF. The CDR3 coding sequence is TGTGCCAGCAGCTTATTCCAAACAGATACGCAGTATTTT.

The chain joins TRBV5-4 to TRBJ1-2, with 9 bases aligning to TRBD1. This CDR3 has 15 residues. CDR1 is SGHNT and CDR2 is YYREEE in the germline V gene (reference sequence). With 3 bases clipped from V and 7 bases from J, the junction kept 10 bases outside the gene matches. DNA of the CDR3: TGTGCCAGCAGCTGGACAGGGGCGGGGAGGAGTGGCTACACCTTC. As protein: CASSWTGAGRSGYTF.

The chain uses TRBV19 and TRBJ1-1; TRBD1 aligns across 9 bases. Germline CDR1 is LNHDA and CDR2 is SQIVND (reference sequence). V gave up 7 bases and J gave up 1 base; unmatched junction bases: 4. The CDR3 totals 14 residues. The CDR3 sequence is CASKMGQGNTEAFF. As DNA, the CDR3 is TGTGCCAGTAAGATGGGACAGGGGAACACTGAAGCTTTCTTT.

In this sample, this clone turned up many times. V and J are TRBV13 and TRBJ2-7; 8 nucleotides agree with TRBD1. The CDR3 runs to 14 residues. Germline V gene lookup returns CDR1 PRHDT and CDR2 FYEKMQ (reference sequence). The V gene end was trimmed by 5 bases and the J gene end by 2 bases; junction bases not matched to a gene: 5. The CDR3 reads CASSNRDRPYEQYF. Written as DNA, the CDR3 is TGTGCCAGCAGCAACCGGGACAGGCCCTACGAGCAGTACTTC.

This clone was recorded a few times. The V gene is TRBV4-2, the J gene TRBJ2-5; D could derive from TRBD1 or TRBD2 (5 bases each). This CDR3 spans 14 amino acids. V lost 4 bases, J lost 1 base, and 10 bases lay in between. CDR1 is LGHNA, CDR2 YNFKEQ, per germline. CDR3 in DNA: TGTGCCAGCAGCCGGGGGAGCGGCCAAGAGACCCAGTACTTC. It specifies CASSRGSGQETQYF.